This TCR beta chain is from a study of blood T cell repertoires in COVID-19. Study context: There were acute and convalescent COVID-19 samples, and they came from the United States, Italy and Spain. The analysed material was cDNA or gDNA that came from T cells, B-cell-depleted T cells, or PBMCs.

As handled by the study authors: Using reference gene primer amplification, nucleated cell counts were estimated. Clones were sequenced by immunoSEQ multiplex PCR, and TCRdb holds only the in-frame ones, with some missing. The D gene and trimming were derived from the DNA, and the V and J assignments and clone size from that table. Seen here are some 95,000 clones, about 91% observed once, and the top ten hold about 2%. Sample: peripheral blood. This receptor was identified in a human donor with active COVID-19. The donor label of this sample is uncertain.

As DNA, the CDR3 is TGTGCCATCAGTGAGGGGCTAGCGGGCCGCTCCTACGAGCAGTACTTC. It translates to CAISEGLAGRSYEQYF. The chain links TRBV10-3 to TRBJ2-7, with 8 bases lining up with TRBD2. V shed 2 bases and J 0 bases; nucleotides not matched to a gene: 6. In germline, CDR1 is ENHRY, CDR2 SYGVKD. This CDR3 region has 16 residues.